A single sample gave rise to the 20 T cell receptor beta chains below, sequenced in a study of T cell changes during pregnancy in multiple sclerosis. Data came from immunoSEQ multiplex PCR; TCRdb stores just in-frame clones and leaves some out. The sample records approximately 44,000 clones, roughly 92% being singletons. The sequencing used CD4+ T cells from peripheral blood mononuclear cells, collected in the third trimester of pregnancy. These receptors were taken from a female donor with multiple sclerosis, enrolled in a pregnancy study.

CDR3 nucleotides: TGCGCCAGCAGCACACAAAGACAGGGAAAGACCTACGAGCAGTACTTC. This sequence encodes CASSTQRQGKTYEQYF. The V call is TRBV5-1, the J call TRBJ2-7; 7 bases are shared with TRBD1. The V gene's germline CDR1 is SGHRS and CDR2 YFSETQ. V shed 4 bases and J 2 bases; nucleotides not matched to a gene: 12. The CDR3 runs to 16 residues.

V usage is TRBV18 and J usage is TRBJ2-1; 15 bases match TRBD2. Germline values: CDR1 KGHSH, CDR2 LQKENI. V lost 5 bases to trimming and J lost 9 bases; unmatched junction nucleotides: 2. This CDR3 is built from 14 residues. Here the CDR3 DNA reads TGTGCCAGCTCAACGGGACTAGCGGGGGGTGAGCAGTTCTTC. Amino acids: CASSTGLAGGEQFF.

The rearrangement links TRBV6-6 to TRBJ2-7; D possibly corresponds to TRBD2 (6 bases). The length of the CDR3 is 16 residues. Germline CDR1 reads MNHNY; CDR2 reads SVGAGI (reference sequence). Between the trimmed V and J ends, which lost 2 bases and 1 base, there was a span of 15 bases. The CDR3 loop reads CASSYGPGLASYEQYF. CDR3 sequence (DNA): TGTGCCAGCAGTTACGGTCCGGGCCTAGCGTCCTACGAGCAGTACTTC.

The chain is built from TRBV27 and TRBJ1-5, with D possibly matching TRBD1 (5 bases). CDR1 is MNHEY and CDR2 is SMNVEV in the germline V gene (reference sequence). V was pared by 8 bases and J by 1 base, with 21 bases between. This CDR3 region has 17 residues. CDR3 region: CASRSLSRGLSNQPQHF. The CDR3 region has the DNA TGTGCCAGCCGTTCACTATCCCGGGGGTTAAGCAATCAGCCCCAGCATTTT.

V gene TRBV14 combines with J gene TRBJ2-7; TRBD1 aligns across 11 bases. Germline-derived CDR1 and CDR2 are SGHDN and FVKESK. V trimming: 0 bases; J trimming: 3 bases; junction bases outside the gene matches: 1. This CDR3 contains 15 residues. The CDR3 reads CASSQDGTGGYEQYF. The CDR3 region has the DNA TGTGCCAGCAGCCAAGACGGGACAGGGGGCTACGAGCAGTACTTC.

The V and J genes are TRBV19 and TRBJ1-2, with 7 bases lining up with TRBD1. J lost 0 bases, V lost 4 bases, and 11 bases had no gene match. Germline V gene sequence: CDR1 LNHDA, CDR2 SQIVND (reference sequence). This CDR3 has 17 residues. The CDR3 is CASSNHRGTGSNYGYTF. CDR3 nucleotide sequence: TGTGCCAGTAGTAACCACAGGGGAACCGGTTCTAACTATGGCTACACCTTC.

The V call is TRBV4-1, the J call TRBJ2-1; 7 nucleotides match TRBD2. This CDR3 has 14 residues. Unmatched junction bases numbered 1, after V lost 1 base and J lost 4 bases. From germline, CDR1 is MGHRA and CDR2 YSYEKL. The CDR3: CASSQGAGYNEQFF. The CDR3, as DNA: TGCGCCAGCAGCCAAGGAGCGGGGTACAATGAGCAGTTCTTC.

The V call is TRBV5-6, the J call TRBJ2-4; D may be TRBD1 (6 bases). The CDR3 consists of 15 residues. Germline V CDR1 and CDR2: SGHDT, YYEEEE. Trimming took 2 bases from V and 0 from J, leaving 9 bases between them. The CDR3 bases are TGTGCCAGCAGCTTCCTACAGGGAGCCAAAAACATTCAGTACTTC. As protein: CASSFLQGAKNIQYF.

This chain connects TRBV5-1 to TRBJ2-6; 7 positions agree with TRBD1. The germline CDR1 and CDR2 sequences are SGHRS and YFSETQ. The junction had 7 bases not matched to a gene; V was cut back by 4 bases and J by 0 bases. The CDR3 length is 17 residues. The CDR3 reads CASSVTGTDSGANVLTF. CDR3 in DNA: TGCGCCAGCAGCGTGACAGGGACCGACTCTGGGGCCAACGTCCTGACTTTC.

The chain couples TRBV14 to TRBJ2-2; D is undetermined. CDR3 size: 13 residues. Trimming cost V 1 base and J 6 bases, with 6 bases left between them. CDR1 is SGHDN, CDR2 FVKESK, per germline. The CDR3 DNA follows: TGTGCCAGCAGCCAAGTGCGTGCCGGGGAGCTGTTTTTT. Protein: CASSQVRAGELFF. Full variable domain (rest looked up from reference TRBV14 and TRBJ2-2): EAGVTQFPSHSVIEKGQTVTLRCDPISGHDNLYWYRRVMGKEIKFLLHFVKESKQDESGMPNNRFLAERTGGTYSTLKVQPAELEDSGVYFCASSQVRAGELFFGEGSRLTVL.

This chain joins TRBV11-3 and TRBJ1-1, with a weak D call TRBD1 (5 bases). The CDR3 extends over 14 amino acids. The V and J ends lost 5 bases and 1 base respectively, with 11 bases between them. Looked up from germline, CDR1 is SGHNT and CDR2 is YENEEA. CDR3 residues: CASSDRTTNTEAFF. CDR3 bases: TGTGCCAGCAGCGATAGGACAACGAACACTGAAGCTTTCTTT. The whole variable domain, filled in from reference TRBV11-3 and TRBJ1-1, reads EAGVVQSPRYKIIEKKQPVAFWCNPISGHNTLYWYLQNLGQGPELLIRYENEEAVDDSQLPKDRFSAERLKGVDSTLKIQPAELGDSAVYLCASSDRTTNTEAFFGQGTRLTVV.

The genes are TRBV14 and TRBJ2-7, with TRBD1 matching over 7 bases. V lost 4 bases to trimming and J lost 2 bases; unmatched junction nucleotides: 5. The germline V gene has CDR1 SGHDN and CDR2 FVKESK. The CDR3 length is 14 residues. The CDR3 nucleotides read TGTGCCAGCAGCCGGGGACAGCCCGCCTACGAGCAGTACTTC. It is translated as CASSRGQPAYEQYF.

The J gene is TRBJ2-3, the V gene TRBV9, with 7 bases fitting TRBD2. Germline V CDR1 and CDR2: SGDLS, YYNGEE. J was trimmed by 3 bases and V by 0 bases; bases with no gene match: 7. This CDR3 spans 16 amino acids. The CDR3 nucleotides are TGTGCCAGCAGCGTAGAAGCGGGAAGTGGGACAGATACGCAGTATTTT. Residues: CASSVEAGSGTDTQYF.

The chain uses TRBV27 and TRBJ2-5; 8 nucleotides line up with TRBD1. There are 15 residues in the CDR3. Germline trimming cut 2 bases from V and 5 bases from J; bases unmatched to any gene: 7. Germline V lookup: CDR1 MNHEY, CDR2 SMNVEV (reference sequence). DNA of the CDR3: TGTGCCAGCAGTTTAGGACAGGGTCGTCTCGAGACCCAGTACTTC. Translated, it gives CASSLGQGRLETQYF.

The chain couples TRBV6-1 to TRBJ2-7; no clear D. The CDR3 length is 11 residues. Germline V lookup: CDR1 MNHNS, CDR2 SASEGT. V gave up 6 bases and J gave up 4 bases, with 7 bases separating them. The CDR3 region is CASSALYEQYF. In nucleotides, the CDR3 is TGTGCCAGCAGCGCACTTTACGAGCAGTACTTC.

This clone was recorded only once. The rearrangement uses TRBV28 and TRBJ2-7; D possibly corresponds to TRBD1 (5 bases). The CDR3 runs to 13 residues. Trimming stripped 11 bases from V and 3 bases from J, with 17 bases between. The germline CDR1 and CDR2 sequences are MDHEN and SYDVKM. The CDR3 protein is CASRVTINYEQYF. The CDR3 region has the DNA TGTGCCTCCAGGGTTACCATTAACTACGAGCAGTACTTC.

The chain is built from TRBV7-2 and TRBJ1-4; TRBD1 is a possible D gene (5 bases). CDR3 size: 17 residues. CDR1 SGHTA and CDR2 FQGNSA come from the germline V gene. Trimming stripped 0 bases from V and 10 bases from J, with 21 bases between. The CDR3 DNA is TGTGCCAGCAGCTTAGCGTGGAGGGGTCAACCGGCGGGAAAACTGTTTTTT. This encodes CASSLAWRGQPAGKLFF.

The chain is built from TRBV25-1 and TRBJ1-1; possibly TRBD1 for D (6 bases). V was shortened by 4 bases and J by 1 base, with 10 bases between the two germline ends. The CDR3 sequence is 14 residues long. Looked up from germline, CDR1 is MGHDK and CDR2 is SYGVNS. In DNA form, the CDR3 reads TGTGCCAGCAGTGTTACAGGGTCGAACACTGAAGCTTTCTTT. Amino acids: CASSVTGSNTEAFF.

J is TRBJ2-3 and V is TRBV5-4, with 8 bases identical to TRBD2. The germline CDR1 and CDR2 sequences are SGHNT and YYREEE (reference sequence). The CDR3 covers 15 residues. J was trimmed by 0 bases and V by 4 bases; bases with no gene match: 4. The CDR3 DNA is TGTGCCAGCAGCCGTAGCGGGGCTAGCACAGATACGCAGTATTTT. Translated, it gives CASSRSGASTDTQYF.

V and J are TRBV30 and TRBJ1-3; D uncertain. CDR1 and CDR2 from the germline V gene are GTSNPN and SVGIG (reference sequence). The CDR3 is 13 residues long. The V end lost 2 bases, the J end lost 4 bases, and 9 bases lay between the germline ends. CDR3 coding DNA: TGTGCCTGGAGTCGAGGGCGAGGAAACACCATATATTTT. This codes for CAWSRGRGNTIYF.